The T cell receptor beta chain under discussion was sequenced for a study of OX40 agonist ivuxolimab in advanced cancers. For the study at large: Ivuxolimab is a fully human IgG2 antibody that activates OX40 (CD134). Regarding the study as a whole: On average, CD8+ T cells had more expanded clones than CD4+.

The CDR3 sequence is 13 residues long. The V end was cut by 6 bases, the J end by 4 bases, with 10 bases between. Germline lookup yields CDR1 SNHLY and CDR2 FYNNEI. Sequencing used immunoSEQ multiplex PCR; TCRdb keeps in-frame clones, though not all of them. The data hold about 48,000 clones, with 83% observed a single time. On this clone itself: Its antigen is unidentified.

The input for sequencing was CD4+ or CD8+ T cells sorted from blood, taken in a trial of the OX40 agonist ivuxolimab. The source of this sequence is an adult with an advanced solid tumor such as melanoma, head and neck, liver or kidney cancer. The chain links TRBV2 to TRBJ1-5; possible D gene TRBD1, 6 bases. CDR3 sequence: CASSRQVNQPQHF. The CDR3 DNA reads as TGTGCCAGCAGCAGACAGGTTAATCAGCCCCAGCATTTT.